Shown below are 3 T cell receptor beta chains from a single sample sequenced in a study of OX40 agonist ivuxolimab in advanced cancers. The assay was immunoSEQ multiplex PCR, and TCRdb's table has in-frame clones only and misses some. Here the sample spans tens of thousands of clones, more than 75% being singletons. The sequences come from CD4+ or CD8+ T cells sorted from blood, collected in a trial of the OX40 agonist ivuxolimab. The receptors shown here come from an adult with an advanced solid tumor such as melanoma, head and neck, liver or kidney cancer.

The table lists this clone with a few counts. The rearrangement joins TRBV7-2 to TRBJ1-2; the D gene is possibly TRBD1 (6 bases). CDR1 and CDR2 from the germline V gene are SGHTA and FQGNSA. This CDR3 is built from 13 residues. The germline V and J ends were trimmed by 5 bases and 6 bases, with 13 bases remaining between them. The CDR3 region has the DNA TGTGCCAGCAGCCCAGGGGTTTGGGATGGCTACACCTTC. This gives the protein CASSPGVWDGYTF.

This rearrangement joins TRBV4-2 to TRBJ1-2, with D uncertain. From germline, CDR1 is LGHNA and CDR2 YNFKEQ. V lost 0 bases to trimming and J lost 3 bases, with 11 bases between them. The CDR3 sequence is 15 residues long. CDR3 amino acids: CASSQEKNPYYGYTF. The CDR3 DNA reads as TGTGCCAGCAGCCAAGAGAAAAACCCATACTATGGCTACACCTTC.

This clone was observed a handful of times. This chain uses TRBV7-9 with TRBJ2-1; 10 bases are shared with TRBD2. The CDR3 extends over 15 amino acids. Germline values: CDR1 SEHNR, CDR2 FQNEAQ (reference sequence). V lost 5 bases, J lost 2 bases, and 3 bases stayed unmatched. CDR3 sequence reads: CASSPSGGAYNEQFF. The CDR3 DNA follows: TGTGCCAGCAGCCCCAGCGGGGGGGCCTACAATGAGCAGTTCTTC.